The 5 T cell receptor beta chains below all came from one sample that was sequenced in a study of T cell changes during pregnancy in multiple sclerosis. Here immunoSEQ multiplex PCR was the method, and the copy in TCRdb shows in-frame clones only, minus some. The sample carries tens of thousands of clones, 85% to 95% recorded once. Source: CD4+ T cells from peripheral blood mononuclear cells, taken in the second trimester of pregnancy. These receptors were obtained from a female donor with multiple sclerosis, enrolled in a pregnancy study.

The chain is built from TRBV4-3 and TRBJ2-5; 7 nucleotides align to TRBD2. This CDR3 has 16 amino acids. With 0 bases clipped from V and 4 bases from J, the junction kept 8 bases outside the gene matches. Per germline, CDR1 LGHNA and CDR2 YSLEER. CDR3 amino acids: CASSQDGSAGRETQYF. The CDR3 bases are TGCGCCAGCAGCCAAGATGGATCAGCGGGGCGAGAGACCCAGTACTTC.

The chain recombines TRBV5-1 with TRBJ2-1; no definite D call. Trimming stripped 4 bases from V and 0 bases from J, with 17 bases between. Per the germline V gene, CDR1 is SGHRS and CDR2 is YFSETQ. This CDR3 is 17 amino acids long. CDR3 sequence reads: CASSPTRSSISYNEQFF. CDR3 nucleotide sequence: TGCGCCAGCAGCCCCACGAGGTCTTCCATCTCCTACAATGAGCAGTTCTTC.

This chain joins TRBV6-5 and TRBJ2-5; D is possibly TRBD1 (5 bases). The CDR3 length is 15 residues. With 6 bases removed from V and 6 bases from J, the gap between germline ends came to 20 bases. Germline loops: CDR1 MNHEY, CDR2 SVGAGI. This chain's CDR3 is CASSNQGVPGKTQYF. CDR3 in DNA: TGTGCCAGCAGCAACCAAGGGGTACCAGGGAAGACCCAGTACTTC.

The V and J genes are TRBV19 and TRBJ1-3, with D unresolved. Trimming pared 6 bases from V and 6 bases from J, leaving 21 bases between. CDR3 length equals 16 residues. Germline assignment: CDR1 LNHDA and CDR2 SQIVND (reference sequence). CDR3 coding DNA: TGTGCCAGTAGCTATTCATTCGCGGGCAATGAAAACACCATATATTTT. This gives the protein CASSYSFAGNENTIYF.

The J gene is TRBJ1-1, the V gene TRBV9, with D unclear. Looked up from germline, CDR1 is SGDLS and CDR2 is YYNGEE. Trimming shortened V by 0 bases and J by 5 bases, and 8 bases separated the two germline ends. The CDR3 sequence is 13 residues long. The CDR3 loop reads CASSVDPGTEAFF. CDR3 bases: TGTGCCAGCAGCGTAGATCCGGGGACTGAAGCTTTCTTT.